The entry below describes one T cell receptor beta chain. Its target is unknown. At the deep level, the assay was run. Method: immunoSEQ multiplex PCR; TCRdb's copy keeps in-frame clones and lacks some. The sample holds 900,000 to 1,200,000 clones, around 78% seen once. This entry is derived from a study of shared clonotypes between healthy human individuals. Whole-study context: Three CD4 naive, three CD4 memory, two CD8 naive and one CD8 memory plate were used per donor. General study findings and limits: Generally, estimated richness proved larger in naive subsets than it did in memory subsets.

From CD4+ cells came CD45RA+ naive and CD45RA-negative memory subsets. Germline V gives CDR1 LGHNA, CDR2 YSLEER. There are 19 residues in the CDR3. Trimming took 1 base from V and 5 from J, leaving 23 bases between them. The chain couples TRBV4-3 to TRBJ2-2; tentatively, D is TRBD2 (5 bases). The sequenced material came from memory CD4+ T cells from PBMCs. The sample's subset: CD45RA-negative fraction. This TCR derives from a man younger than 35 in good health. Some clones in this sample may be carry-over from other donors' samples. The CDR3 coding sequence is TGCGCCAGCAGCCAAGGACCTGGCGTCGGGCCTAGCTGGACCGGGGAGCTGTTTTTT. It translates to CASSQGPGVGPSWTGELFF.